These 26 T cell receptor beta chains were sequenced from one sample in a study of T cells in Graves' hyperthyroidism and ophthalmopathy. The CDR3 regions of TCR beta were amplified from RNA transcripts. When the TCR CDR3 underwent first-round RT-PCR, the HTBI primer set was used. TCRdb used MiXCR to reprocess the multiplex PCR reads, holding one entry per CDR3 protein. Of more than 500,000 distinct CDR3 sequences listed, about 15% were seen once; the top ten hold about 4%. The sample consisted of blood. The receptors come from a woman between 40 and 50 years old with Graves' ophthalmopathy.

This clonotype was detected many times. The gene calls are TRBV6-1 and TRBJ1-3; D remains unclear. Germline values: CDR1 MNHNS, CDR2 SASEGT. Trimming took 2 bases from V and 0 from J, leaving 8 bases between them. The CDR3 runs to 15 residues. The CDR3 spells CASSELGSSGNTIYF. CDR3 sequence (DNA): TGTGCCAGCAGTGAATTGGGCAGCTCTGGAAACACCATATATTTT.

This sequence joins TRBV3-1 and TRBJ1-2, with 7 nucleotides matching TRBD1. Germline assignment: CDR1 LGHDT and CDR2 YNNKEL (reference sequence). The CDR3 has 13 amino acids. The ends lost 9 bases at V and 4 bases at J; junction bases unmatched: 8. CDR3 in amino acids: CASGQEDLYGYTF. The CDR3 DNA reads as TGTGCCAGTGGACAGGAGGATCTCTATGGCTACACCTTC. The variable domain in full, completed from reference TRBV3-1 and TRBJ1-2, reads DTAVSQTPKYLVTQMGNDKSIKCEQNLGHDTMYWYKQDSKKFLKIMFSYNNKELIINETVPNRFSPKSPDKAHLNLHINSLELGDSAVYFCASGQEDLYGYTFGSGTRLTVV.

This clonotype was seen more than once but under ten times. The chain has TRBV12-3 or TRBV12-4 and TRBJ1-1; tentative D call: TRBD1 (5 bases). CDR3 length: 14 amino acids. The germline V and J ends were trimmed by 7 bases and 0 bases, with 12 bases remaining between them. As DNA, the CDR3 is TGTGCCAGCACTGGGGACGGCATGAACACTGAAGCTTTCTTT. Amino acids: CASTGDGMNTEAFF.

This clonotype was recorded a few times. The rearrangement joins TRBV12-3 or TRBV12-4 to TRBJ2-5; D uncertain. Trimming stripped 5 bases from V and 6 bases from J, with 4 bases between. CDR3 size: 10 residues. For the CDR3, the DNA is TGTGCCAGCAGTGACAAGACCCAGTACTTC. Its protein product is CASSDKTQYF.

In its sample, this clonotype was seen many times. The chain joins TRBV4-2 to TRBJ1-5; D is perhaps TRBD1 (6 bases). CDR3 length: 14 residues. V lost 3 bases and J lost 7, with 13 bases in between. Per germline, CDR1 LGHNA and CDR2 YNFKEQ. The CDR3 DNA reads TGTGCCAGCAGCCAGACGAGGGGGAGCCAGCCCCAGCATTTT. This codes for CASSQTRGSQPQHF.

This clonotype was observed many times. The gene calls are TRBV4-1 and TRBJ2-2, with TRBD2 matching over 10 bases. V lost 6 bases, J lost 7 bases, and 20 bases stayed unmatched. This CDR3 spans 19 amino acids. The germline V gene encodes CDR1 MGHRA and CDR2 YSYEKL. CDR3 sequence (DNA): TGCGCCAGCAGTCCCCCGTGGACTAGCGGCCTTACCATGGTCGGGGAGCTGTTTTTT. Amino acids: CASSPPWTSGLTMVGELFF.

This clonotype has ten or more counts. This sequence joins TRBV24-1 and TRBJ2-7; no definite D call. The CDR3 length is 16 residues. V shed 0 bases and J shed 9 bases, with 20 bases lying between them. Germline-derived CDR1 and CDR2 are KGHDR and SFDVKD. CDR3 DNA: TGTGCCACCAGTGATTTGGTGTTTAGGTCACCTTTAGCGCAGTACTTC. It translates to CATSDLVFRSPLAQYF.

The chain combines TRBV5-1 with TRBJ2-5, with 7 bases matching TRBD1. Germline CDR1 is SGHRS and CDR2 is YFSETQ. This CDR3 is built from 14 residues. V was pared by 1 base and J by 3 bases, with 3 bases of the junction left unmatched. CDR3 bases: TGCGCCAGCAGCTTGCCCCAGGGGGAAGAGACCCAGTACTTC. Translating gives CASSLPQGEETQYF. The full variable domain, completed using reference TRBV5-1 and TRBJ2-5, is KAGVTQTPRYLIKTRGQQVTLSCSPISGHRSVSWYQQTPGQGLQFLFEYFSETQRNKGNFPGRFSGRQFSNSRSEMNVSTLELGDSALYLCASSLPQGEETQYFGPGTRLLVL.

This clonotype showed up many times. The rearrangement uses TRBV10-3 and TRBJ2-7; D may be TRBD2 (6 bases). This CDR3 has 15 amino acids. The germline V gene has CDR1 ENHRY and CDR2 SYGVKD. V was trimmed by 4 bases and J by 3 bases, leaving 16 bases between them. For the CDR3, the DNA is TGTGCCATCAGTGGAGAAACTAGCTTACACTACGAGCAGTACTTC. Protein: CAISGETSLHYEQYF.

The sample holds many counts of this clonotype. The gene calls are TRBV28 and TRBJ2-7; tentative D call: TRBD2 (8 bases). This CDR3 contains 18 residues. The V end was cut by 6 bases, the J end by 6 bases, with 30 bases between. CDR1 MDHEN and CDR2 SYDVKM come from the germline V gene. Written as DNA, the CDR3 is TGTGCCAGCAGCCCCCCCGGAGTAGCGGGATTAGGGGGCGGCGAGCAGTACTTC. It specifies CASSPPGVAGLGGGEQYF.

Many counts were recorded for this clonotype. The chain uses TRBV20-1 and TRBJ2-5; weak D call: TRBD1 (6 bases). The CDR3 runs 14 residues. V dropped 6 bases and J dropped 4 bases, with 18 bases sitting between them. Per germline, CDR1 DFQATT and CDR2 SNEGSKA (reference sequence). CDR3 protein: CSATGTTRTETQYF. In DNA form, the CDR3 reads TGCAGTGCCACCGGGACAACCAGGACAGAGACCCAGTACTTC.

The rearrangement links TRBV10-1 to TRBJ1-1; D might be TRBD1 (6 bases). V was pared by 1 base and J by 1 base, with 10 bases between. Per germline, CDR1 WNHNN and CDR2 SYGVQD (reference sequence). The length of the CDR3 is 15 residues. Here the CDR3 reads CASSEFRGANTEAFF. The CDR3 bases are TGCGCCAGCAGTGAGTTCAGGGGTGCGAACACTGAAGCTTTCTTT.

The table lists this clonotype with many counts. V and J are TRBV7-9 and TRBJ2-7; possible D gene TRBD1, 5 bases. Between the trimmed V and J ends, which lost 5 bases and 5 bases, there was a span of 19 bases. Germline CDR1 reads SEHNR; CDR2 reads FQNEAQ (reference sequence). This CDR3 has 15 amino acids. As DNA, the CDR3 is TGTGCCAGCAGCGCTGGCAGGGCGCGCTGGAACGAGCAGTACTTC. As protein: CASSAGRARWNEQYF.

With respect to this clonotype: A read error is possible here, since a much larger clone lies one base away. Because the CDR3 is missing its conserved closing phenylalanine or tryptophan, this is likely a read error. V gene TRBV6-1 combines with J gene TRBJ2-7; TRBD2 agrees at 10 bases. V gave up 6 bases and J gave up 3 bases; unmatched junction bases: 5. The CDR3 is 14 residues long. Germline CDR1 and CDR2: MNHNS and SASEGT. The CDR3 sequence: CASSRGLAIYEQYL. The CDR3 DNA sequence: TGTGCCAGCAGCCGGGGACTAGCGATCTACGAGCAGTACCTC.

Ten or more counts support this clonotype. The chain recombines TRBV6-2 or TRBV6-3 with TRBJ1-5; no reliable D call. Germline values: CDR1 MNHEY, CDR2 SVGEGT. V was clipped by 0 bases and J by 6 bases, with 15 bases between them. This CDR3 is built from 16 residues. As DNA, the CDR3 is TGTGCCAGCAGTTACTCGGGCCGAGGAATAAGTCAGCCCCAGCATTTT. This sequence encodes CASSYSGRGISQPQHF.

There are many counts of this clonotype. The rearrangement links TRBV2 to TRBJ2-2; 8 nucleotides line up with TRBD1. The V gene end was trimmed by 0 bases and the J gene end by 1 base; junction bases not matched to a gene: 1. This CDR3 spans 16 amino acids. Per the germline V gene, CDR1 is SNHLY and CDR2 is FYNNEI. CDR3: CASSEAGTGNTGELFF. Written as DNA, the CDR3 is TGTGCCAGCAGTGAAGCCGGGACAGGGAACACCGGGGAGCTGTTTTTT.

A few counts support this clonotype. The chain has TRBV20-1 and TRBJ2-7; 9 positions match TRBD2. There are 14 residues in the CDR3. Germline V lookup: CDR1 DFQATT, CDR2 SNEGSKA (reference sequence). V shed 1 base, J shed 5 bases, and the junction held 6 bases outside the gene matches. Here the CDR3 DNA reads TGCAGTGCTAGAGTTAGCGGGAGCCAGAACGAGCAGTACTTC. This sequence encodes CSARVSGSQNEQYF.

Ten or more counts support this clonotype. J is TRBJ1-2 and V is TRBV12-3 or TRBV12-4; D gene ambiguous. The CDR3 length is 12 residues. V was shortened by 6 bases and J by 7 bases, with 12 bases between the two germline ends. Written as DNA, the CDR3 is TGTGCCAGCAGCCGCGACTCCGTTGGCTACACCTTC. It codes for CASSRDSVGYTF.

To note about this clonotype: One end of the junction is discordant with germline, which a read error may explain. The gene calls are TRBV28 and TRBJ1-1; D is uncertain. Germline CDR1 reads MDHEN; CDR2 reads SYDVKM. The length of the CDR3 is 12 residues. Here the CDR3 DNA reads TGTGCCAGCGGTTTTCTCCCAGATGAGGCTTTCTTT. Translation gives CASGFLPDEAFF.

The chain is built from TRBV4-2 and TRBJ2-5; 14 nucleotides match TRBD2. The V segment lost 1 base and the J segment 4 bases; nucleotides outside the gene matches: 8. This CDR3 contains 18 residues. CDR1 LGHNA and CDR2 YNFKEQ come from the germline V gene. The CDR3 DNA follows: TGTGCCAGCAGCCAAGCCAAAGGGGGACTAGCGGGAGCAGAGACCCAGTACTTC. It yields the protein CASSQAKGGLAGAETQYF.

This clonotype has a count of ten or more. The V and J genes are TRBV28 and TRBJ2-5; 13 bases fit TRBD2. CDR3 size: 16 residues. V was pared by 5 bases and J by 1 base, with 4 bases of the junction left unmatched. Germline loops: CDR1 MDHEN, CDR2 SYDVKM. In DNA form, the CDR3 reads TGTGCCAGCAGTCCTACTAGCGGGAGGGCCCAAGAGACCCAGTACTTC. It is translated as CASSPTSGRAQETQYF.

This clonotype was found many times. The chain uses TRBV6-1 and TRBJ1-2; 10 bases map to TRBD1. The CDR3 length is 17 residues. V lost 0 bases and J lost 7; bases outside the gene matches: 11. The germline CDR1 and CDR2 sequences are MNHNS and SASEGT. The DNA of the CDR3 is TGTGCCAGCAGTGAAGCGGGGACAGGGGCCTCGGTACGTGGCTACACCTTC. It specifies CASSEAGTGASVRGYTF.

Details on this clonotype: One base away lies a much larger clone, so this may be a sequencing read error. This rearrangement joins TRBV5-1 to TRBJ1-1; D may be TRBD1 (6 bases). CDR1 and CDR2 from the germline V gene are SGHRS and YFSETQ. This CDR3 comprises 14 residues. For the CDR3, the DNA is TGCGCCAGCAGCTCGCAGGGGTATGACACTGAAGCTCTCTTT. Translated, it gives CASSSQGYDTEALF.

This clonotype occurred many times. This chain joins TRBV28 and TRBJ2-5; tentatively, D is TRBD1 (6 bases). Trimming took off 4 bases at V and 4 bases at J, with 13 bases between the two ends. Germline V gives CDR1 MDHEN, CDR2 SYDVKM. The CDR3 runs 14 residues. The chain's CDR3 is CASSSGGGRETQYF. The DNA for the CDR3 is TGTGCCAGCAGTTCTGGGGGCGGAAGAGAGACCCAGTACTTC.

There are many counts of this clonotype. The chain uses TRBV7-2 and TRBJ2-5; weak D call: TRBD1 (5 bases). V lost 2 bases and J lost 2, with 15 bases in between. The CDR3 length is 16 residues. Germline V gives CDR1 SGHTA, CDR2 FQGNSA. The CDR3 coding sequence is TGTGCCAGCAGCTTACAGGGTGGGGCAGGTCAAGAGACCCAGTACTTC. Translated: CASSLQGGAGQETQYF.

This clonotype was counted at least ten times. Just one base apart from a much larger clone, this may be a read error. The V and J genes are TRBV12-3 or TRBV12-4 and TRBJ1-5; 7 positions agree with TRBD1. The CDR3 runs 15 residues. This CDR3 is CASSLEGASNRPQHF. The CDR3 DNA sequence: TGTGCCAGCAGTTTAGAGGGGGCTAGCAATCGGCCCCAGCATTTT.